This TCR beta chain was recovered during a study of blood T cells in healthy people across ages. Whole-study results and caveats: Aged donors had fewer naive CD4+ cells and lower diversity than long-lived donors. Observed TCR beta diversity per million T cells went down as age went up. This fall followed a roughly linear course with age.

Through a sample-barcoded 5' primer and a J-beta primer mix, a second PCR was run for roughly 6 to 12 cycles. A template-switch adaptor containing 12 random nucleotides labeled each cDNA molecule. All samples yielded 2.5 million or more CDR3-containing paired-end reads. TCRdb reanalysed the 5' RACE reads using MiXCR and keeps one entry per CDR3 protein. In the table there are around 2 million distinct CDR3 sequences, about two fifths of which are singletons. Germline V gene data show CDR1 as LNHNV and CDR2 as YYDKDF (reference sequence). After removal of 1 base from V and 6 bases from J, the junction contained 5 bases not matched to a gene. The length of the CDR3 is 14 residues. Only a few counts were recorded for this clonotype. What it binds is unknown.

The clonotype comes from a human donor in good health. The chain links TRBV15 to TRBJ1-2, with TRBD1 matching over 7 bases. The sample was blood. Written as DNA, the CDR3 is TGTGCCACCAGCAGAGGACAGGGATGGAATGGCTACACCTTC. Translating gives CATSRGQGWNGYTF.